This T cell receptor (beta chain) was recorded in a study of shared clonotypes between healthy human individuals. With V trimmed by 11 bases and J by 4 bases, 18 bases remained unmatched. CDR1 and CDR2 (germline): LGHNT, FRNRAP. The CDR3 has 19 residues. Clones were sequenced by immunoSEQ multiplex PCR, and TCRdb holds only the in-frame ones, with some missing. The table records 850,000 to 1,200,000 clones, 60% to 80% of them present only once. This clone was seen a few times. Both subsets, CD45RA+ naive and CD45RA-negative memory, were split from the CD4+ cells. Sequenced sample: memory CD4+ T cells sorted from blood. Subset here: CD45RA-negative fraction. The chain has TRBV12-5 and TRBJ2-6; 12 bases line up with TRBD1. This sequence was found in a man between 18 and 35 years old in good health. The CDR3 bases are TGTGCTGGACCAGTAAGGGACAGGGGGCGGGTGCACGGGGCCAACGTCCTGACTTTC. This gives the protein CAGPVRDRGRVHGANVLTF.